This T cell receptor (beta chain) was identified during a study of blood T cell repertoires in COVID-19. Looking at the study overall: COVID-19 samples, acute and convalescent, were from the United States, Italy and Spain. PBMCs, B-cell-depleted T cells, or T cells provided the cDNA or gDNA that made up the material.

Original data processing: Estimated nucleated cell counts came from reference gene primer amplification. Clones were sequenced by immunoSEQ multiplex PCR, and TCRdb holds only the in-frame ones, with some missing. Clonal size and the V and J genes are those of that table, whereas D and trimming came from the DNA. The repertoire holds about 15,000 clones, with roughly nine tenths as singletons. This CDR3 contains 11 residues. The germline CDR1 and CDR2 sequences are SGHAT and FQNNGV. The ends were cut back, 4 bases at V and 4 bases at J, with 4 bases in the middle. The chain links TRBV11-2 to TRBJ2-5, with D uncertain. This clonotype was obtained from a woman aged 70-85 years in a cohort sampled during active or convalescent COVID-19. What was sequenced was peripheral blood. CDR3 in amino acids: CASSSRETQYF. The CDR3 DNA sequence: TGTGCCAGCAGCTCTAGAGAGACCCAGTACTTC.